This TCR beta chain was retrieved from a study of immune cell composition in non-small cell lung cancer. Study observations and caveats: Shared sequences between tumour-reactive and dominant in vivo clones were not proven.

Normal lung sampling was at least 3 cm from the tumour, as distant as possible. Remarks on this clone: What it binds is not known.

Libraries were prepared by immunoSEQ multiplex PCR; TCRdb keeps only in-frame clonotypes and omits some of them. This table has about 4,800 clones, roughly 84% appearing once. Germline loops: CDR1 SGHVS, CDR2 FQNEAQ. Trimming at V came to 1 base and at J to 4 bases, leaving 2 bases not matched to a gene. The CDR3 has 14 residues. The TCR originated in a human donor with non-small cell lung cancer. Some clones in this sample may be carry-over from other donors' samples. Sequencing was performed on non-adjacent lung tissue. This sequence joins TRBV7-8 and TRBJ2-3, with TRBD1 matching 7 bases. The CDR3 reads CASSLVTGPDTQYF. The CDR3 DNA reads TGTGCCAGCAGCTTAGTGACAGGGCCAGATACGCAGTATTTT.